A selection of T cell receptor beta chains follows, all from one sample in a study of T cell responses to AZD1222 COVID-19 vaccine. Assay: immunoSEQ multiplex PCR; the TCRdb copy retains only in-frame clones and omits some. The profile shows roughly 120,000 clones, 75% to 95% of them singletons. The sample in question was peripheral blood, obtained 28 days after the second dose of the MenACWY control vaccine. These receptors were obtained from an adult who received the MenACWY meningococcal vaccine as a control. CDR3s include the opening cysteine and the closing phenylalanine or tryptophan. D genes are given only for firm matches. The listing skips clone size in some rows; elsewhere it reads once, few, many or a size class.

size	D	V	J	CDR3	DNA
NA	TRBD2	TRBV12-5	TRBJ2-3	CASAPAPLAGGTDTQYF	TGTGCTAGTGCCCCCGCCCCACTAGCGGGGGGCACAGATACGCAGTATTTT
NA	NA	TRBV9	TRBJ1-6	CASSVAGLGNSPLHF	TGTGCCAGCAGCGTAGCCGGGTTAGGGAATTCACCCCTCCACTTT
once	TRBD2	TRBV9	TRBJ2-2	CASSVTLAGVDTGELFF	TGTGCCAGCAGCGTCACACTAGCGGGAGTAGACACCGGGGAGCTGTTTTTT
NA	NA	TRBV9	TRBJ1-5	CASSVVRGAYNQPQHF	TGTGCCAGCAGCGTAGTTCGGGGGGCTTACAATCAGCCCCAGCATTTT
once	NA	TRBV6-2/TRBV6-3	TRBJ2-1	CASSDRLGKRNEQFF	TGTGCCAGCAGTGACCGACTGGGAAAACGCAATGAGCAGTTCTTC
once	NA	TRBV11-2	TRBJ1-5	CASSLDRGPNQPQHF	TGTGCCAGCAGCTTAGATCGGGGGCCCAATCAGCCCCAGCATTTT
NA	TRBD1	TRBV6-5	TRBJ2-3	CASSYRGQGTDTQYF	TGTGCCAGCAGTTACCGGGGACAGGGAACAGATACGCAGTATTTT
once	TRBD2	TRBV3-1/TRBV3-2	TRBJ2-5	CASSLTSGGRQETQYF	TGTGCCAGCAGCTTAACGAGCGGGGGGCGCCAAGAGACCCAGTACTTC
NA	TRBD2	TRBV7-6	TRBJ2-7	CASSPRTSGSYEQYF	TGTGCCAGCAGCCCGCGGACTAGCGGGTCCTACGAGCAGTACTTC
once	TRBD2	TRBV7-8	TRBJ2-1	CASSRGLAEGSYNEQFF	TGTGCCAGCAGCCGGGGACTAGCGGAGGGGTCCTACAATGAGCAGTTCTTC
once	NA	TRBV6-2/TRBV6-3	TRBJ2-7	CASSHLGEAYEQYF	TGTGCCAGCAGCCACCTCGGGGAGGCCTACGAGCAGTACTTC
NA	TRBD1	TRBV7-9	TRBJ1-6	CASSLQGGKVSYNSPLHF	TGTGCCAGCAGCTTACAAGGGGGCAAAGTCTCCTATAATTCACCCCTCCACTTT
NA	TRBD1	TRBV13	TRBJ2-1	CASSRQGAGYLNEQFF	TGTGCCAGCAGCCGACAGGGAGCAGGTTACCTTAATGAGCAGTTCTTC
NA	NA	TRBV19	TRBJ2-3	CATRAADTQYF	TGTGCCACGCGTGCGGCAGATACGCAGTATTTT